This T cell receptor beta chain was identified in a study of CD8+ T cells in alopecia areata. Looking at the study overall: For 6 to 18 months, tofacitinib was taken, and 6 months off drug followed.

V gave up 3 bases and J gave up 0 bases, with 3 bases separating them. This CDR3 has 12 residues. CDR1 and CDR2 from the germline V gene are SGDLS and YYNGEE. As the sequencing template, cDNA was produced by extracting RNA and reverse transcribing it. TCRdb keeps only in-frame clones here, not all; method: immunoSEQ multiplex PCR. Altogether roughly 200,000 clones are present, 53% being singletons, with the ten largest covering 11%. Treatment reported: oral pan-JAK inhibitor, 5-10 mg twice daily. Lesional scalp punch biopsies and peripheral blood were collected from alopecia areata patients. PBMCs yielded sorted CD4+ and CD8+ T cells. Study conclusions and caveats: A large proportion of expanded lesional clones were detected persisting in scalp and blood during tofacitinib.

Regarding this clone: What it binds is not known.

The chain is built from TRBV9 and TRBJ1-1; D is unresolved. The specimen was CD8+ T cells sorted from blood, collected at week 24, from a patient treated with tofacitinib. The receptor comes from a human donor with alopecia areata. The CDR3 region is CASSEMNTEAFF. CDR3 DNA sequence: TGTGCCAGCAGCGAGATGAACACTGAAGCTTTCTTT.